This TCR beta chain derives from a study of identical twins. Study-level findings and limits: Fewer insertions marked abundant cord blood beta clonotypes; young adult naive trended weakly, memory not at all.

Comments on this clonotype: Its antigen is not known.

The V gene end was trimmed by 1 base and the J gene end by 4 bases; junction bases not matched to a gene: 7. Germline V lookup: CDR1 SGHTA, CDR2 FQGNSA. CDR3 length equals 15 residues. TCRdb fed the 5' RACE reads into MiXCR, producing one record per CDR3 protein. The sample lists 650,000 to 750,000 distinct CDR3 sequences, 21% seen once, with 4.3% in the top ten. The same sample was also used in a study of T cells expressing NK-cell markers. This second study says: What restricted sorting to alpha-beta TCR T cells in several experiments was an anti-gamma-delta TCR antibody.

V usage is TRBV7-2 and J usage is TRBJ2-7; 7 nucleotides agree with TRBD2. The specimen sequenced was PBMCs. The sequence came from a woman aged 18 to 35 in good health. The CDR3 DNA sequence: TGTGCCAGCAGCTTAGTCGGCGGGAGAATTTACGAGCAGTACTTC. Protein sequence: CASSLVGGRIYEQYF.